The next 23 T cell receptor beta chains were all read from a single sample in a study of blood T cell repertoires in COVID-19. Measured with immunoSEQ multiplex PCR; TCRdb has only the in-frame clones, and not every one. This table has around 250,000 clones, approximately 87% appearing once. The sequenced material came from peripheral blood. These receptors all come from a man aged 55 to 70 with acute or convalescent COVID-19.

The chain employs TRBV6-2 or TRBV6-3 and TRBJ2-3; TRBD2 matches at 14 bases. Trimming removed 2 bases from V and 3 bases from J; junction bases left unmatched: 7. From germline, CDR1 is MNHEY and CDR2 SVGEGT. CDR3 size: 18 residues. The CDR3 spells CASSYLGLAGVLTDTQYF. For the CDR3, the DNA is TGTGCCAGCAGTTACCTGGGACTAGCGGGAGTGTTAACAGATACGCAGTATTTT.

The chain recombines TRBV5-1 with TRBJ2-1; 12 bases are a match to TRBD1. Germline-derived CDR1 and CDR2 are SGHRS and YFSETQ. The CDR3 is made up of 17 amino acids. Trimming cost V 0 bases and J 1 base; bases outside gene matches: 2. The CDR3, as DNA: TGCGCCAGCAGCTTGGAGGGACAGGGGGCATCCTACAATGAGCAGTTCTTC. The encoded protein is CASSLEGQGASYNEQFF.

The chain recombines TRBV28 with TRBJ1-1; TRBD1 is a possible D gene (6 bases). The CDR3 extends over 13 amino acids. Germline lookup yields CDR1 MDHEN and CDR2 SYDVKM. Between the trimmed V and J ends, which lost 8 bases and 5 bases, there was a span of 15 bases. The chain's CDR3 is CASGYREGTEAFF. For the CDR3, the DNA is TGTGCCAGCGGATACAGGGAAGGGACTGAAGCTTTCTTT.

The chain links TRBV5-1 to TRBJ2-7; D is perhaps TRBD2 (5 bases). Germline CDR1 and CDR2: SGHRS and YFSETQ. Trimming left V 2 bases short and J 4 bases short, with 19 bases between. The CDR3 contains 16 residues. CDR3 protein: CASSLRPSYGEYEQYF. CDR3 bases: TGCGCCAGCAGCTTACGGCCTTCCTACGGGGAATACGAGCAGTACTTC.

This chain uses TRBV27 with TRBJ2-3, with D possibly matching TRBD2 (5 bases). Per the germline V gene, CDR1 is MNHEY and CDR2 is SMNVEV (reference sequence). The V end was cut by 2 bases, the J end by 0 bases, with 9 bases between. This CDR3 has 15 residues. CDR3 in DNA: TGTGCCAGCAGTTTACAAGGCGGGAGCACAGATACGCAGTATTTT. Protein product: CASSLQGGSTDTQYF.

CDR3 in amino acids: CASSQDPGHGYTF. CDR3 coding DNA: TGCGCCAGCAGCCAAGATCCCGGTCATGGCTACACCTTC. The chain links TRBV4-1 to TRBJ1-2; D is ambiguous. V was clipped by 0 bases and J by 6 bases, with 8 bases between them. This CDR3 has 13 residues. CDR1 MGHRA and CDR2 YSYEKL come from the germline V gene.

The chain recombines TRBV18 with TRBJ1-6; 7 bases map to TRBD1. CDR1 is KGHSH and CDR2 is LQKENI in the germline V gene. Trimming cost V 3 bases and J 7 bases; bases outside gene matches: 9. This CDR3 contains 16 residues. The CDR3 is CASSPRDRRTNSPLHF. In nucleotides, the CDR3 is TGTGCCAGCTCACCCCGGGACAGACGAACCAATTCACCCCTCCACTTT.

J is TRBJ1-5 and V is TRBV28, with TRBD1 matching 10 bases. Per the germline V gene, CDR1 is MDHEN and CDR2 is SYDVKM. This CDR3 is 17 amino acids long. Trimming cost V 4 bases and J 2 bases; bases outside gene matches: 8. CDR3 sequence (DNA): TGTGCCAGCAGTTCTCCGTCCGGGACAGGGGGCAATCAGCCCCAGCATTTT. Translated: CASSSPSGTGGNQPQHF.

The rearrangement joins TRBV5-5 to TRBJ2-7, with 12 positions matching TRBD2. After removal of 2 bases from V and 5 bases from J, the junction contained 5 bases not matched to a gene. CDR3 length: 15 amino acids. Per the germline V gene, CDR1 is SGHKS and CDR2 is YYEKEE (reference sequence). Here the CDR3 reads CASSFLAGGPNEQYF. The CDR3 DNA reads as TGTGCCAGCAGCTTCCTAGCGGGAGGGCCCAACGAGCAGTACTTC.

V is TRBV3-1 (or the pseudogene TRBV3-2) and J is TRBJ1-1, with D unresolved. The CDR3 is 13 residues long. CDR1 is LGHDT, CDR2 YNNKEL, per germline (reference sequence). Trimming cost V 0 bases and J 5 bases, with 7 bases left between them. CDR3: CASSQEAATEAFF. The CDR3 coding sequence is TGTGCCAGCAGCCAAGAGGCCGCTACTGAAGCTTTCTTT.

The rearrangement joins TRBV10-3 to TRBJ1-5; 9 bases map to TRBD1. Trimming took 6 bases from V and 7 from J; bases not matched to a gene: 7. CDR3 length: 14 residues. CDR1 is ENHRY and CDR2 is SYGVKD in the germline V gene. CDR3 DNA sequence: TGTGCCATCAGCCCTGACAGGGGGGGACAGCCCCAGCATTTT. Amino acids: CAISPDRGGQPQHF.

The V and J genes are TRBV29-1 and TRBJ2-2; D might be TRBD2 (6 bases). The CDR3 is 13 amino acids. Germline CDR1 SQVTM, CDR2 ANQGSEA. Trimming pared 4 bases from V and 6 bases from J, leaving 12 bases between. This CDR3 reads CSVGESGAGELFF. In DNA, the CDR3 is TGCAGCGTTGGGGAATCGGGGGCCGGGGAGCTGTTTTTT.

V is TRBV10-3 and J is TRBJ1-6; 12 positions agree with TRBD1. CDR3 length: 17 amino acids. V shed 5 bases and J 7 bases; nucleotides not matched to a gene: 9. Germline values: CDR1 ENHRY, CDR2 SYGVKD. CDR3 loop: CAISSGTGGAGNSPLHF. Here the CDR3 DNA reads TGTGCCATCAGTTCCGGGACAGGGGGCGCGGGGAATTCACCCCTCCACTTT.

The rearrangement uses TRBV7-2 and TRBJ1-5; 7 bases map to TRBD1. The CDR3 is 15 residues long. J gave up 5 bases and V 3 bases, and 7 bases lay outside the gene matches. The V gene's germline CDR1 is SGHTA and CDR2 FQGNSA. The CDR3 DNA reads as TGTGCCAGCAGCTTTGGAGGGGGCCGGCATCAGCCCCAGCATTTT. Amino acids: CASSFGGGRHQPQHF. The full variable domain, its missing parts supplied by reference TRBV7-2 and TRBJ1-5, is GAGVSQSPSNKVTEKGKDVELRCDPISGHTALYWYRQSLGQGLEFLIYFQGNSAPDKSGLPSDRFSAERTGGSVSTLTIQRTQQEDSAVYLCASSFGGGRHQPQHFGDGTRLSIL.

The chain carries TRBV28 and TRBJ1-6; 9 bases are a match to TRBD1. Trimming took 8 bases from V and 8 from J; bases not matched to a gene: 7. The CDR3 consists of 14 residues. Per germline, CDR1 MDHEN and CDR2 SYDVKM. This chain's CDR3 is CASGTTGGDSPLHF. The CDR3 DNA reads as TGTGCCAGCGGGACGACAGGGGGAGATTCACCCCTCCACTTT.

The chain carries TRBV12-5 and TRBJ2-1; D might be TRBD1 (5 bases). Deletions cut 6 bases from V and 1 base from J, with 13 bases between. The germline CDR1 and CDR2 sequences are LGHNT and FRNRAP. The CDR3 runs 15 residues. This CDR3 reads CASGSGKGSYNEQFF. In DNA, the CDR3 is TGTGCTAGTGGCTCAGGGAAGGGTTCCTACAATGAGCAGTTCTTC.

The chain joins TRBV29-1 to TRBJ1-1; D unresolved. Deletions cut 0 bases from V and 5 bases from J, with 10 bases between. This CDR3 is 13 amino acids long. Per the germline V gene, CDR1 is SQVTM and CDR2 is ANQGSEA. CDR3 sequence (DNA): TGCAGCGTTGAAGATTACTCCCGGACTGAAGCTTTCTTT. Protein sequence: CSVEDYSRTEAFF.

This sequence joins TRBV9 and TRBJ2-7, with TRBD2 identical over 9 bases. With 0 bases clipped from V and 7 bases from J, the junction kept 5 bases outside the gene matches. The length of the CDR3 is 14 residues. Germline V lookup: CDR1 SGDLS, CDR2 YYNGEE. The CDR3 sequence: CASSVDLAGWEQYF. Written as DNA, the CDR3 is TGTGCCAGCAGCGTAGATCTAGCGGGGTGGGAGCAGTACTTC. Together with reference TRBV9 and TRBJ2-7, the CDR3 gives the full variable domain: DSGVTQTPKHLITATGQRVTLRCSPRSGDLSVYWYQQSLDQGLQFLIQYYNGEERAKGNILERFSAQQFPDLHSELNLSSLELGDSALYFCASSVDLAGWEQYFGPGTRLTVT.

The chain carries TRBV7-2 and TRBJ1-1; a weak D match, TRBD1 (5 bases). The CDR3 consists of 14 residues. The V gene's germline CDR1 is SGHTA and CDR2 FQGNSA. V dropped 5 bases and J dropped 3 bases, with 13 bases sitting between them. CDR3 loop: CASSPLGVDTEAFF. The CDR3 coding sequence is TGTGCCAGCAGCCCGCTAGGGGTCGACACTGAAGCTTTCTTT.

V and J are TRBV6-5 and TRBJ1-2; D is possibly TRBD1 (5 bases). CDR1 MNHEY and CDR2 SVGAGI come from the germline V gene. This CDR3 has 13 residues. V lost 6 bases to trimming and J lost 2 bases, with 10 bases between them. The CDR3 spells CASSTTENYGYTF. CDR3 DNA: TGTGCCAGCAGCACGACAGAGAACTATGGCTACACCTTC.

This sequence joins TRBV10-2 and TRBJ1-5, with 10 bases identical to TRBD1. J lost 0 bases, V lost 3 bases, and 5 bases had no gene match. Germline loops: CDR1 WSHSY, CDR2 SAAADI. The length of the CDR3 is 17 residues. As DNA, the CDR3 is TGCGCCAGCAGTGATGGGACAGGGGCCCGTAGCAATCAGCCCCAGCATTTT. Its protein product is CASSDGTGARSNQPQHF.

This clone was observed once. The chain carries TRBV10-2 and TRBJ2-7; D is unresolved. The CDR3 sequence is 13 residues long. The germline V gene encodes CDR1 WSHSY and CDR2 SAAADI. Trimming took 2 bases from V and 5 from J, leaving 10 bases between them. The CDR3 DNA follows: TGCGCCAGCAGTGAGGTCCCGCGCCACGAGCAGTACTTC. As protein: CASSEVPRHEQYF.

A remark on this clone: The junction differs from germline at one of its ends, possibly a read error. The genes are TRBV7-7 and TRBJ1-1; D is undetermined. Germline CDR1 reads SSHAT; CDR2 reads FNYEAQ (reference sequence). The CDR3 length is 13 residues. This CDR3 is CASSLERDTEAFF. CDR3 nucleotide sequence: TGTGCTAGCAGCTTAGAGAGGGACACTGAAGCTTTCTTT.